This T cell receptor beta chain was found in a study of OX40 agonist ivuxolimab in advanced cancers. Overall study context: Ivuxolimab doses were 0.01, 0.1, 0.3, 1.5, 3 or 10 mg/kg every 2 weeks. Points from the study as a whole: Expanded clones tended on average to be more numerous among CD8+ T cells than CD4+.

Sequencing was performed with immunoSEQ multiplex PCR; in TCRdb, only in-frame clones are kept and a portion is missing. In the table there are around 77,000 clones, roughly 90% of which are singletons. This CDR3 is built from 14 residues. From germline, CDR1 is MNHNY and CDR2 SVGAGI (reference sequence). Trimming left V 0 bases short and J 4 bases short, with 9 bases between. Notes on this clone: Its target is unknown.

This TCR was recovered from an adult with an advanced solid tumor such as melanoma, head and neck, liver or kidney cancer. Sequencing was performed on CD4+ or CD8+ T cells sorted from blood, taken in a trial of the OX40 agonist ivuxolimab. This chain joins TRBV6-6 and TRBJ1-1, with D possibly matching TRBD1 (5 bases). The CDR3 region has the DNA TGTGCCAGCAGTTACTCAGTGGGGGTCACTGAAGCTTTCTTT. Protein sequence: CASSYSVGVTEAFF.